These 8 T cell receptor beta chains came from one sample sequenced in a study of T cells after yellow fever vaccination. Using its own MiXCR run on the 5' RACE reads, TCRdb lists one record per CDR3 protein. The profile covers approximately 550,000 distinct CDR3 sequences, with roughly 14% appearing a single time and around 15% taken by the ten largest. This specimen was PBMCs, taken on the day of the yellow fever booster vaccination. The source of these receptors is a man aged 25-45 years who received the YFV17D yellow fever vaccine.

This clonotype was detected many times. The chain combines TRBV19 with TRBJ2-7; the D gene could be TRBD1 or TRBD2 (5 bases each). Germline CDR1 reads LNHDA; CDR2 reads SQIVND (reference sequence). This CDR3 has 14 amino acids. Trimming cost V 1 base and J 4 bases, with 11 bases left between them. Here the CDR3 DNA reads TGTGCCAGTAGTATAGGGGGGAGCAGTTACGAGCAGTACTTC. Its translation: CASSIGGSSYEQYF. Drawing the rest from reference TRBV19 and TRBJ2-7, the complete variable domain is DGGITQSPKYLFRKEGQNVTLSCEQNLNHDAMYWYRQDPGQGLRLIYYSQIVNDFQKGDIAEGYSVSREKKESFPLTVTSAQKNPTAFYLCASSIGGSSYEQYFGPGTRLTVT.

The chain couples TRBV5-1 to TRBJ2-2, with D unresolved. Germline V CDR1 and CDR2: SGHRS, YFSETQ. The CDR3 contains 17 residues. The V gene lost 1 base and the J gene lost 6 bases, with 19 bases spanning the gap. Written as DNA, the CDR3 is TGCGCCAGCAGCTTGCCCCGGGCCCCAATAGGTTCCGGGGAGCTGTTTTTT. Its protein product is CASSLPRAPIGSGELFF.

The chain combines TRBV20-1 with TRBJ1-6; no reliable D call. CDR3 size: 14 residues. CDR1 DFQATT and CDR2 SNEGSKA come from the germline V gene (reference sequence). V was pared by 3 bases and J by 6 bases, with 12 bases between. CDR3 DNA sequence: TGCAGTGCTAGTCGCCAGGATATTAATTCACCCCTCCACTTT. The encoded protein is CSASRQDINSPLHF.

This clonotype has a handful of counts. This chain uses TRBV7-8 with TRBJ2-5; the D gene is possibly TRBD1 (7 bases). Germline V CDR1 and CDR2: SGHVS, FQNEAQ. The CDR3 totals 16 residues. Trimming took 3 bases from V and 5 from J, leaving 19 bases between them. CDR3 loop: CASSFSQGAGGETQYF. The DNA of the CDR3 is TGTGCCAGCAGCTTCAGTCAGGGCGCAGGGGGGGAGACCCAGTACTTC.

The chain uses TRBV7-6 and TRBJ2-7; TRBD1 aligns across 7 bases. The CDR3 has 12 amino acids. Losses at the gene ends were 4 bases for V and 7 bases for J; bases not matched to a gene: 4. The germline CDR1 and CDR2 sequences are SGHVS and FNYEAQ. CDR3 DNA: TGTGCCAGCAGCTCAGGGGGTCGGGAGCAGTACTTC. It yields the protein CASSSGGREQYF.

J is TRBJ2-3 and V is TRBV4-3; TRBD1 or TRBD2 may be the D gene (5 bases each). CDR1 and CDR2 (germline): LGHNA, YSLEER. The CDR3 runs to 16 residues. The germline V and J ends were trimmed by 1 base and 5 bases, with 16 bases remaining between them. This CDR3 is CASSQVTGTAQDTQYF. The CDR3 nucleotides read TGCGCCAGCAGCCAAGTCACCGGGACGGCCCAAGATACGCAGTATTTT.

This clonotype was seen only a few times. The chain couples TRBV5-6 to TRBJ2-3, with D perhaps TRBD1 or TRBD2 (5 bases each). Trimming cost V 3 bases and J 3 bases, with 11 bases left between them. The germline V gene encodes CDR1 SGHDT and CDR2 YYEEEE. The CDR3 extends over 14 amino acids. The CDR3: CASSWGPGTDTQYF. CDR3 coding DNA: TGTGCCAGCAGCTGGGGACCGGGGACAGATACGCAGTATTTT.

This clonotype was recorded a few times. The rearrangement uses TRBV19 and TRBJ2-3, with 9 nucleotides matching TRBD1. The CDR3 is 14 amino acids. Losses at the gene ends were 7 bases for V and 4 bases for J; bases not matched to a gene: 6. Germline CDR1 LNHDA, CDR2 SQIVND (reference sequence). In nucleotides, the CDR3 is TGTGCCAGTAAGGTGGGACAGGGAGCAGATACGCAGTATTTT. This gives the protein CASKVGQGADTQYF.